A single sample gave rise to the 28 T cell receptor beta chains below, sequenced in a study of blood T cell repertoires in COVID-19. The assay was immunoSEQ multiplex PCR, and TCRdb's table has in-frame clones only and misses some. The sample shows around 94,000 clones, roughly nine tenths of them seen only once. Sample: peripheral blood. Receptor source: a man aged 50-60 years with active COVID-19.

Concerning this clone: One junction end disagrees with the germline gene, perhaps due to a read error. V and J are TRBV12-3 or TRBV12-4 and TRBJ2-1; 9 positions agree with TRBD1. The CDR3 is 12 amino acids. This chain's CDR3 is CASSNHGTGPIF. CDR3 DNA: TGTGCCAGCAGTAACCACGGGACAGGGCCAATCTTC.

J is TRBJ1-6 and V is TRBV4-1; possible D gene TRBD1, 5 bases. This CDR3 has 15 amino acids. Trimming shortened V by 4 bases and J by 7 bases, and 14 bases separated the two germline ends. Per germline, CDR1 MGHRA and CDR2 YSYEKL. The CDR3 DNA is TGCGCCAGCAGCCCGGGGGTCCCTAGGAATTCACCCCTCCACTTT. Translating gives CASSPGVPRNSPLHF.

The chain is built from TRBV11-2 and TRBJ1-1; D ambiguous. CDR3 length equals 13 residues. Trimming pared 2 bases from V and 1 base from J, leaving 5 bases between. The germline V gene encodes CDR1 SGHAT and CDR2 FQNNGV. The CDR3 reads CASSLTRNTEAFF. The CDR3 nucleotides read TGTGCCAGCAGCTTAACACGGAACACTGAAGCTTTCTTT. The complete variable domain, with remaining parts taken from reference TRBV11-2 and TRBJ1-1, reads EAGVAQSPRYKIIEKRQSVAFWCNPISGHATLYWYQQILGQGPKLLIQFQNNGVVDDSQLPKDRFSAERLKGVDSTLKIQPAKLEDSAVYLCASSLTRNTEAFFGQGTRLTVV.

The chain's CDR3 is CASGRDFGANEQFF. CDR3 nucleotide sequence: TGCGCCAGCGGGCGGGACTTTGGGGCCAATGAGCAGTTCTTC. The chain recombines TRBV5-1 with TRBJ2-1, with a weak D call TRBD2 (6 bases). V was shortened by 7 bases and J by 6 bases, with 17 bases between the two germline ends. This CDR3 has 14 residues. Germline V gene data show CDR1 as SGHRS and CDR2 as YFSETQ. Variable domain in full (rest from reference TRBV5-1 and TRBJ2-1): KAGVTQTPRYLIKTRGQQVTLSCSPISGHRSVSWYQQTPGQGLQFLFEYFSETQRNKGNFPGRFSGRQFSNSRSEMNVSTLELGDSALYLCASGRDFGANEQFFGPGTRLTVL.

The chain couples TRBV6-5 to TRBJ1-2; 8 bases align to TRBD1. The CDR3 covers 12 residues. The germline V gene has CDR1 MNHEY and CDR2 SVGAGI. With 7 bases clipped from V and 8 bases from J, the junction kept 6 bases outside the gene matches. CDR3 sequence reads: CASNNRGEGYTF. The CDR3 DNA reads TGTGCCAGCAACAACAGGGGGGAAGGCTACACCTTC.

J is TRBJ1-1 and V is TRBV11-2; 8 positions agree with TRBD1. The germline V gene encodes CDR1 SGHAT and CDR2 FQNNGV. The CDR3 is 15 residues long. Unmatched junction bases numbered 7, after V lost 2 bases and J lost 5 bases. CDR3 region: CASSLSGGKGTEAFF. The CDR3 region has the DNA TGTGCCAGCAGCTTATCAGGGGGCAAGGGAACTGAAGCTTTCTTT.

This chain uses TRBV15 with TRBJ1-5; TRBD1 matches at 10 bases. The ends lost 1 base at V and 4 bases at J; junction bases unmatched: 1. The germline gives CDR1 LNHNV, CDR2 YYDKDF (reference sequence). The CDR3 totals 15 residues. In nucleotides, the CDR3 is TGTGCCACCAGCAGAGTGGGACAGGGGAATCAGCCCCAGCATTTT. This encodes CATSRVGQGNQPQHF. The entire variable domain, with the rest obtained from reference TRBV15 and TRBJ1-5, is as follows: DAMVIQNPRYQVTQFGKPVTLSCSQTLNHNVMYWYQQKSSQAPKLLFHYYDKDFNNEADTPDNFQSRRPNTSFCFLDIRSPGLGDTAMYLCATSRVGQGNQPQHFGDGTRLSIL.

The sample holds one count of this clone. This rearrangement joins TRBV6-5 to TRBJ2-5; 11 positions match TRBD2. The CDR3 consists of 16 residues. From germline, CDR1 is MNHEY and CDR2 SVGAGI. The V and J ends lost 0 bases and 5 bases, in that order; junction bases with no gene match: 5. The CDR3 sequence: CASSYSLAGGPETQYF. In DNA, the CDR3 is TGTGCCAGCAGTTACTCCCTAGCGGGGGGCCCTGAGACCCAGTACTTC.

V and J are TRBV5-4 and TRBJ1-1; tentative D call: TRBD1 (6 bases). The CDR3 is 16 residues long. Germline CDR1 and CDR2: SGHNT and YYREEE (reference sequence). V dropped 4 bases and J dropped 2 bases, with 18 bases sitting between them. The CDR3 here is CASSPPGDRRNTEAFF. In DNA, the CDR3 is TGTGCCAGCAGCCCACCCGGAGACAGGAGAAACACTGAAGCTTTCTTT.

CDR3 coding DNA: TGTGCCAGCAGCCAATCGTCCCAGGGCTACGAGCAGTACTTC. It is translated as CASSQSSQGYEQYF. J is TRBJ2-7 and V is TRBV16, with TRBD1 as a possible D gene (5 bases). This CDR3 is 14 amino acids long. Germline V gives CDR1 KGHSY, CDR2 FQNENV. V was cut by 0 bases and J by 3 bases, with 9 bases left in between.

CDR3 bases: TGCGCCAGCACCAGTACAAGCTCTGGAAACACCATATATTTT. It encodes CASTSTSSGNTIYF. The rearrangement joins TRBV5-1 to TRBJ1-3, with D hard to call. Deletions cut 6 bases from V and 0 bases from J, with 10 bases between. This CDR3 has 14 residues. Germline lookup yields CDR1 SGHRS and CDR2 YFSETQ.

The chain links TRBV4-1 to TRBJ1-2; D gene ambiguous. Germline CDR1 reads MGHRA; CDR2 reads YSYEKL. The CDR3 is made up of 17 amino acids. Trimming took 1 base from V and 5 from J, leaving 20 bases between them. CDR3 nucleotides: TGCGCCAGCAGCCAAGGAAGGGCGCGCGGGGTTCGGTATGGCTACACCTTC. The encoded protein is CASSQGRARGVRYGYTF.

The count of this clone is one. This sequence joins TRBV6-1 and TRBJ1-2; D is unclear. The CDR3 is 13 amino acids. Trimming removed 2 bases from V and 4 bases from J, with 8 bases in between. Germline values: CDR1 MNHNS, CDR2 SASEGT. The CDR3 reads CASSEKEGYGYTF. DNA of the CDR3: TGTGCCAGCAGTGAAAAAGAGGGCTATGGCTACACCTTC.

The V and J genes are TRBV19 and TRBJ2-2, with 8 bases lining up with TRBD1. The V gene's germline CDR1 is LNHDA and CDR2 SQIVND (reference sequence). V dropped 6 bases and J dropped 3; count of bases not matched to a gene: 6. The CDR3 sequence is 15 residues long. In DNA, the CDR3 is TGTGCCAGTAGCATGGGGGACAGGTACACCGGGGAGCTGTTTTTT. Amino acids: CASSMGDRYTGELFF.

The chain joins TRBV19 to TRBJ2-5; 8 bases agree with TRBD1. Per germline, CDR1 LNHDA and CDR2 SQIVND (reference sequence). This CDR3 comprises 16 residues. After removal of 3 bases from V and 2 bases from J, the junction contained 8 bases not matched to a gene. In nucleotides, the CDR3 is TGTGCCAGTAGTATTTCGGCGCAGGGGGCACAAGAGACCCAGTACTTC. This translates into CASSISAQGAQETQYF.

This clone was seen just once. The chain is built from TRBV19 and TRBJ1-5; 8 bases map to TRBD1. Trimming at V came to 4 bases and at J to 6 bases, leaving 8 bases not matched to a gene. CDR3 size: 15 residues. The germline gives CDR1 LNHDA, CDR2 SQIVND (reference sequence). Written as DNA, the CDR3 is TGTGCCAGTAGTACACCCCGGACAGGGATTCAGCCCCAGCATTTT. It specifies CASSTPRTGIQPQHF.

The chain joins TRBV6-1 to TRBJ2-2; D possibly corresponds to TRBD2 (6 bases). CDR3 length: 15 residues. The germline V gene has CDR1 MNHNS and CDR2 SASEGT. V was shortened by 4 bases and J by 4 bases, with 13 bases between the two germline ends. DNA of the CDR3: TGTGCCAGCAGTGGAGCCGGGAGAGCCACCGGGGAGCTGTTTTTT. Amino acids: CASSGAGRATGELFF.

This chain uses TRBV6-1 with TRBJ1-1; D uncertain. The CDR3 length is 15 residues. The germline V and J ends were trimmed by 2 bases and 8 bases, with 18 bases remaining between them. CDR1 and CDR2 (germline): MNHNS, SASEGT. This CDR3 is CASSEKEDGNVEAFF. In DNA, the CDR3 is TGTGCCAGCAGTGAAAAGGAAGACGGGAATGTCGAAGCTTTCTTT.

The CDR3 DNA follows: TGCGCCAGCAGCTTGGGACAGGGAGGCTACGAGCAGTACTTC. It translates to CASSLGQGGYEQYF. This chain links TRBV5-1 with TRBJ2-7, with a possible D match to TRBD1 (7 bases). Per the germline V gene, CDR1 is SGHRS and CDR2 is YFSETQ. The CDR3 has 14 amino acids. Trimming stripped 0 bases from V and 3 bases from J, with 10 bases between.

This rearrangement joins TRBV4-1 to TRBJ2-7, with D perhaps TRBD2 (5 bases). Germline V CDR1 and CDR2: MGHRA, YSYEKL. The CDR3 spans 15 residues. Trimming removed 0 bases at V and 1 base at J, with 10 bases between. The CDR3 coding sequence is TGCGCCAGCAGCCAAGACACTGGGGAGTCCTACGAGCAGTACTTC. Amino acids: CASSQDTGESYEQYF.

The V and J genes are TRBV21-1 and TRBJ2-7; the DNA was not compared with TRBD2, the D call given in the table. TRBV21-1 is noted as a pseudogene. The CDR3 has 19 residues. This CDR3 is CASSKQVSGGGCVVYEQYF. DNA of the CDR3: TGTGCCAGCAGCAAACAGGTCTCTGGCGGGGGGTGCGTAGTCTACGAGCAGTACTTC.

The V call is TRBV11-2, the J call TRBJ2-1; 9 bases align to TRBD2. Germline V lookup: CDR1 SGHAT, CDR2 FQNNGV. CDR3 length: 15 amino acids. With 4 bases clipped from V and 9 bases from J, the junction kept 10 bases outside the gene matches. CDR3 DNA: TGTGCCAGCAGCTATCCGCAGCGGGGGGTCAGTGAGCAGTTCTTC. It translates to CASSYPQRGVSEQFF.

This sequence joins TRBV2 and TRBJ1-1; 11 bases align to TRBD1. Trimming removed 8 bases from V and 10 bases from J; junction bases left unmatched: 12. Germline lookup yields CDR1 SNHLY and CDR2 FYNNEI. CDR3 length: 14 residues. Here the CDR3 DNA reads TGTGCCAGCTCTATTTGGGGACAGGGGGAAAGAGCTTTCTTT. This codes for CASSIWGQGERAFF.

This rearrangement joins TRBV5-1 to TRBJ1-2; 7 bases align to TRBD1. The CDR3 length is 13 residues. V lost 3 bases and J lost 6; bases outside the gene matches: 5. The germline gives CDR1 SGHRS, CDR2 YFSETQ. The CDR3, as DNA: TGCGCCAGCAGCTACAGGGGTTATGATGGCTACACCTTC. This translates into CASSYRGYDGYTF.

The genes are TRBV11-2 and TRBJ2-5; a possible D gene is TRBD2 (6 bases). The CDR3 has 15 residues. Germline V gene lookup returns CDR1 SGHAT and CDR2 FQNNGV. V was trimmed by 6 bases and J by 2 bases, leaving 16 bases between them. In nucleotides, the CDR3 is TGTGCCAGCAGTTACGCCGGGGACTTACAAGAGACCCAGTACTTC. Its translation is CASSYAGDLQETQYF.

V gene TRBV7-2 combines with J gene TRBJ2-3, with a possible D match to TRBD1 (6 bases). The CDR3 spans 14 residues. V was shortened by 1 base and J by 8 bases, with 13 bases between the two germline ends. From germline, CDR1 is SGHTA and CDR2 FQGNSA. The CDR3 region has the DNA TGTGCCAGCAGCTTAGGGGGTTCACAGGGTACGCAGTATTTT. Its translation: CASSLGGSQGTQYF.

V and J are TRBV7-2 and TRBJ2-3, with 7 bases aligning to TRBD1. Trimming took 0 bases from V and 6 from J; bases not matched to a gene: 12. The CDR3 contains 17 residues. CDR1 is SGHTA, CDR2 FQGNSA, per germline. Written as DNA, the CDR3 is TGTGCCAGCAGCTTAGCCCCCATACAGGGGCGGCGGGATACGCAGTATTTT. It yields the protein CASSLAPIQGRRDTQYF.

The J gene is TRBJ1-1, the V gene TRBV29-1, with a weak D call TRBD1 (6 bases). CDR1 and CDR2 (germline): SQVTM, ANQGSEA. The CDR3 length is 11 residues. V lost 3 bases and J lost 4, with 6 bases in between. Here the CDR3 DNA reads TGCAGCGTTGACAGGGGCACTGAAGCTTTCTTT. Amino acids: CSVDRGTEAFF. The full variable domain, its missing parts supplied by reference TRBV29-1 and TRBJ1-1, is SAVISQKPSRDICQRGTSLTIQCQVDSQVTMMFWYRQQPGQSLTLIATANQGSEATYESGFVIDKFPISRPNLTFSTLTVSNMSPEDSSIYLCSVDRGTEAFFGQGTRLTVV.